Following are 31 T cell receptor beta chains from one sample sequenced in a study of OX40 agonist ivuxolimab in advanced cancers. TCRdb's copy holds only in-frame clones and misses some; the assay was immunoSEQ multiplex PCR. Of about 130,000 clones listed, under 95% are singletons. Sequencing was performed on CD4+ or CD8+ T cells sorted from blood, taken in a trial of the OX40 agonist ivuxolimab. These receptors were taken from an adult with an advanced solid tumor such as melanoma, head and neck, liver or kidney cancer.

The chain uses TRBV6-4 and TRBJ1-1; maybe TRBD1 (5 bases). The CDR3 has 15 residues. The V gene's germline CDR1 is MRHNA and CDR2 SNTAGT. The V gene lost 4 bases and the J gene lost 2 bases, with 14 bases spanning the gap. The CDR3 region is CASSALGGGNTEAFF. The CDR3 DNA follows: TGTGCCAGCAGTGCTCTCGGTGGGGGTAACACTGAAGCTTTCTTT.

J is TRBJ2-7 and V is TRBV27; D is perhaps TRBD2 (5 bases). V shed 5 bases and J shed 6 bases, with 17 bases lying between them. The CDR3 extends over 14 amino acids. The germline V gene encodes CDR1 MNHEY and CDR2 SMNVEV (reference sequence). CDR3 nucleotide sequence: TGTGCCAGCAGTCCGTCAGGACTTCGCGCCGAGCAGTACTTC. It specifies CASSPSGLRAEQYF.

This chain joins TRBV5-1 and TRBJ2-3; D unresolved. CDR1 and CDR2 (germline): SGHRS, YFSETQ. V was trimmed by 5 bases and J by 1 base, leaving 11 bases between them. The CDR3 length is 14 residues. As DNA, the CDR3 is TGCGCCAGCAGTTACGTTCTGGGCACAGATACGCAGTATTTT. Protein: CASSYVLGTDTQYF.

V gene TRBV9 combines with J gene TRBJ2-7; 13 nucleotides line up with TRBD2. The J segment lost 2 bases and the V segment lost 3 bases, leaving 2 bases of the junction unmatched. In germline, CDR1 is SGDLS, CDR2 YYNGEE. The CDR3 is 15 residues long. The CDR3 protein is CASSATSGRPYEQYF. The CDR3 nucleotides are TGTGCCAGCAGCGCGACTAGCGGGAGGCCCTACGAGCAGTACTTC. Full variable domain (remainder filled in from reference TRBV9 and TRBJ2-7): DSGVTQTPKHLITATGQRVTLRCSPRSGDLSVYWYQQSLDQGLQFLIQYYNGEERAKGNILERFSAQQFPDLHSELNLSSLELGDSALYFCASSATSGRPYEQYFGPGTRLTVT.

This chain links TRBV6-6 with TRBJ1-6; D is perhaps TRBD1 (5 bases). CDR3 length equals 15 residues. The V end was cut by 5 bases, the J end by 9 bases, with 17 bases between. CDR1 is MNHNY, CDR2 SVGAGI, per germline (reference sequence). Written as DNA, the CDR3 is TGTGCCAGCAGTACCAAAATCGGGGGGAGTTCACCCCTCCACTTT. This gives the protein CASSTKIGGSSPLHF.

J is TRBJ2-5 and V is TRBV13; weak D call: TRBD2 (5 bases). Germline V CDR1 and CDR2: PRHDT, FYEKMQ (reference sequence). Trimming removed 5 bases at V and 5 bases at J, with 12 bases between. The CDR3 has 13 amino acids. CDR3 sequence: CASSQPSSETQYF. CDR3 in DNA: TGTGCCAGCAGCCAGCCTAGCTCGGAGACCCAGTACTTC. Full variable domain (remainder filled in from reference TRBV13 and TRBJ2-5): AAGVIQSPRHLIKEKRETATLKCYPIPRHDTVYWYQQGPGQDPQFLISFYEKMQSDKGSIPDRFSAQQFSDYHSELNMSSLELGDSALYFCASSQPSSETQYFGPGTRLLVL.

The V call is TRBV5-3, the J call TRBJ2-3; no reliable D call. TRBV5-3 falls under the ORF class, with uncertain function. Between the trimmed V and J ends, which lost 0 bases and 2 bases, there was a span of 7 bases. CDR3 length: 14 amino acids. This CDR3 reads CARSLDCYTDTQYF. The CDR3 DNA is TGTGCCAGAAGCTTGGACTGCTACACAGATACGCAGTATTTT.

This chain uses TRBV4-2 with TRBJ1-2; D is perhaps TRBD1 (5 bases). This CDR3 region has 14 residues. The germline CDR1 and CDR2 sequences are LGHNA and YNFKEQ. Trimming stripped 0 bases from V and 8 bases from J, with 13 bases between. The CDR3 DNA is TGTGCCAGCAGCCAAGATGGGGCAGCTTTAGGCTACACCTTC. Residues: CASSQDGAALGYTF.

J is TRBJ2-7 and V is TRBV5-8; D not resolved. V gave up 4 bases and J gave up 3 bases, with 11 bases separating them. There are 13 residues in the CDR3. Germline V gene data show CDR1 as SGHTS and CDR2 as YDEGEE. CDR3 nucleotide sequence: TGTGCCAGCAGCCCCTTGGGGATCTACGAGCAGTACTTC. It specifies CASSPLGIYEQYF.

J is TRBJ2-5 and V is TRBV5-1; 7 bases map to TRBD1. V shed 4 bases and J 2 bases; nucleotides not matched to a gene: 8. The CDR3 has 15 residues. The germline V gene encodes CDR1 SGHRS and CDR2 YFSETQ. CDR3 amino acids: CASSRTGASQETQYF. The CDR3 DNA reads TGCGCCAGCAGCCGCACAGGGGCCTCGCAAGAGACCCAGTACTTC.

Of note for this clone: The junction differs from germline at one of its ends, possibly a read error. This chain links TRBV19 with TRBJ2-2; TRBD2 aligns across 7 bases. The CDR3 length is 13 residues. Looked up from germline, CDR1 is LNHDA and CDR2 is SQIVND (reference sequence). CDR3 in amino acids: CASSRTSLGELFF. DNA for the CDR3: TGTGCCAGCAGTAGGACTAGTTTAGGGGAGCTGTTTTTT.

The genes are TRBV5-6 and TRBJ2-7; a weak D match, TRBD2 (6 bases). V lost 0 bases, J lost 3 bases, and 10 bases lay in between. The germline CDR1 and CDR2 sequences are SGHDT and YYEEEE. This CDR3 has 14 amino acids. The CDR3 sequence is CASSLGLENYEQYF. CDR3 sequence (DNA): TGTGCCAGCAGCTTGGGACTAGAGAACTACGAGCAGTACTTC.

The gene calls are TRBV4-1 and TRBJ1-3; perhaps TRBD1 as D (5 bases). Germline lookup yields CDR1 MGHRA and CDR2 YSYEKL. CDR3 length equals 16 residues. The V and J ends lost 0 bases and 8 bases respectively, with 17 bases between them. The CDR3 loop is CASSQDRGPIQYTIYF. CDR3 sequence (DNA): TGCGCCAGCAGCCAAGACCGGGGCCCGATCCAATACACCATATATTTT.

J is TRBJ2-5 and V is TRBV5-1; D not certain. Trimming took off 6 bases at V and 0 bases at J, with 3 bases between the two ends. CDR1 and CDR2 from the germline V gene are SGHRS and YFSETQ. This CDR3 is 11 amino acids long. Written as DNA, the CDR3 is TGCGCCAGCACATACCAAGAGACCCAGTACTTC. It codes for CASTYQETQYF. The full variable domain, in which reference TRBV5-1 and TRBJ2-5 provide the parts outside the CDR3, is KAGVTQTPRYLIKTRGQQVTLSCSPISGHRSVSWYQQTPGQGLQFLFEYFSETQRNKGNFPGRFSGRQFSNSRSEMNVSTLELGDSALYLCASTYQETQYFGPGTRLLVL.

J is TRBJ1-4 and V is TRBV4-1; possible D gene TRBD1, 5 bases. The CDR3 sequence is 16 residues long. Trimming cost V 0 bases and J 8 bases, with 16 bases left between them. The germline V gene encodes CDR1 MGHRA and CDR2 YSYEKL. CDR3 protein: CASSQEETGVREKLFF. As DNA, the CDR3 is TGCGCCAGCAGCCAAGAAGAGACGGGGGTCCGGGAAAAACTGTTTTTT.

The chain uses TRBV5-5 and TRBJ2-1, with TRBD2 as a possible D gene (5 bases). V dropped 0 bases and J dropped 8 bases, with 9 bases sitting between them. The CDR3 is 13 amino acids. CDR1 and CDR2 (germline): SGHKS, YYEKEE (reference sequence). The CDR3 protein is CASSLEVDYEQFF. Written as DNA, the CDR3 is TGTGCCAGCAGCTTGGAGGTGGACTATGAGCAGTTCTTC.

The V gene is TRBV5-6, the J gene TRBJ1-6; 10 bases align to TRBD1. CDR3 length: 15 residues. The V segment lost 4 bases and the J segment 7 bases; nucleotides outside the gene matches: 5. Looked up from germline, CDR1 is SGHDT and CDR2 is YYEEEE. The CDR3 region is CASSLRTGGNSPLHF. DNA of the CDR3: TGTGCCAGCAGCCTTCGGACAGGGGGGAATTCACCCCTCCACTTT.

The chain combines TRBV9 with TRBJ2-7; a possible D gene is TRBD2 (5 bases). The V and J ends lost 0 bases and 4 bases respectively, with 14 bases between them. Germline lookup yields CDR1 SGDLS and CDR2 YYNGEE. The CDR3 is 15 amino acids. CDR3 sequence (DNA): TGTGCCAGCAGCGTAGTTTCACCCGAGGGATACGAGCAGTACTTC. This translates into CASSVVSPEGYEQYF.

The chain joins TRBV4-3 to TRBJ1-1, with 10 bases fitting TRBD1. CDR1 is LGHNA and CDR2 is YSLEER in the germline V gene. The CDR3 is 16 amino acids. With V trimmed by 0 bases and J by 4 bases, 5 bases remained unmatched. The CDR3 DNA is TGCGCCAGCAGCCAAGATAGGGACAGGGGATCCACTGAAGCTTTCTTT. Translating gives CASSQDRDRGSTEAFF.

This chain connects TRBV9 to TRBJ2-3; either TRBD1 or TRBD2 may supply D (6 bases each). V dropped 4 bases and J dropped 3 bases, with 15 bases sitting between them. The CDR3 contains 15 residues. Germline-derived CDR1 and CDR2 are SGDLS and YYNGEE. For the CDR3, the DNA is TGTGCCAGCAGCAAGGGGGGCGCTTTGACAGATACGCAGTATTTT. This gives the protein CASSKGGALTDTQYF.

The V gene is TRBV4-2, the J gene TRBJ2-7; 7 nucleotides agree with TRBD1. There are 15 residues in the CDR3. V gave up 2 bases and J gave up 4 bases; unmatched junction bases: 8. Per germline, CDR1 LGHNA and CDR2 YNFKEQ. The CDR3 is CASSQSGTDTYEQYF. The CDR3 region has the DNA TGTGCCAGCAGCCAATCCGGGACAGATACTTACGAGCAGTACTTC.

The chain uses TRBV27 and TRBJ2-2, with 9 bases lining up with TRBD1. V lost 6 bases and J lost 3; bases outside the gene matches: 2. The germline CDR1 and CDR2 sequences are MNHEY and SMNVEV (reference sequence). The CDR3 length is 14 residues. CDR3 in DNA: TGTGCCAGCAGCTGGGACAGGGACACCGGGGAGCTGTTTTTT. This translates into CASSWDRDTGELFF.

This rearrangement joins TRBV5-1 to TRBJ1-2; D not certain. The CDR3 has 13 amino acids. Germline V gives CDR1 SGHRS, CDR2 YFSETQ. V dropped 4 bases and J dropped 7 bases, with 14 bases sitting between them. This chain's CDR3 is CASSPLSGFGYTF. DNA of the CDR3: TGCGCCAGCAGCCCGCTGTCGGGTTTTGGCTACACCTTC.

This clone was seen a single time. The gene calls are TRBV7-3 and TRBJ1-6; weak D call: TRBD1 (5 bases). Germline V CDR1 and CDR2: SGHTA, FQGTGA. With 2 bases removed from V and 5 bases from J, the gap between germline ends came to 13 bases. The CDR3 covers 16 residues. CDR3 coding DNA: TGTGCCAGCAGCTTACCCGACAGATTCGATAATTCACCCCTCCACTTT. This sequence encodes CASSLPDRFDNSPLHF.

This chain connects TRBV7-8 to TRBJ1-5, with TRBD1 matching 8 bases. CDR1 and CDR2 (germline): SGHVS, FQNEAQ. The CDR3 runs to 15 residues. Trimming cost V 5 bases and J 0 bases; bases outside gene matches: 3. CDR3 protein: CASSPQGDSNQPQHF. In nucleotides, the CDR3 is TGTGCCAGCAGCCCACAGGGGGATAGCAATCAGCCCCAGCATTTT.

This clone occurred a few times. CDR3 region: CASSLVTAFGYTF. CDR3 bases: TGTGCCAGCAGCTTGGTGACAGCCTTTGGCTACACCTTC. V is TRBV7-9 and J is TRBJ1-2; D might be TRBD1 (5 bases). Germline CDR1 is SEHNR and CDR2 is FQNEAQ (reference sequence). This CDR3 region has 13 residues. The V and J ends lost 3 bases and 7 bases respectively, with 12 bases between them.

This chain connects TRBV6-5 to TRBJ2-1; 8 bases map to TRBD2. This CDR3 comprises 15 residues. V shed 4 bases, J shed 3 bases, and the junction held 5 bases outside the gene matches. Germline values: CDR1 MNHEY, CDR2 SVGAGI. This CDR3 reads CASSWGLAGYNEQFF. The CDR3 DNA is TGTGCCAGCAGTTGGGGTCTAGCGGGCTACAATGAGCAGTTCTTC.

V is TRBV19 and J is TRBJ2-1; 9 bases match TRBD2. This CDR3 comprises 17 residues. V trimming: 5 bases; J trimming: 0 bases; junction bases outside the gene matches: 8. The V gene's germline CDR1 is LNHDA and CDR2 SQIVND (reference sequence). The CDR3 DNA reads as TGTGCCAGTAGTCCCAGACTAGCGGCTAGCTCCTACAATGAGCAGTTCTTC. Translated, it gives CASSPRLAASSYNEQFF. Filled out from reference TRBV19 and TRBJ2-1, the complete variable domain reads DGGITQSPKYLFRKEGQNVTLSCEQNLNHDAMYWYRQDPGQGLRLIYYSQIVNDFQKGDIAEGYSVSREKKESFPLTVTSAQKNPTAFYLCASSPRLAASSYNEQFFGPGTRLTVL.

The chain uses TRBV28 and TRBJ1-2, with TRBD1 matching over 12 bases. The junction had 9 bases not matched to a gene; V was cut back by 2 bases and J by 8 bases. The CDR3 has 16 residues. From germline, CDR1 is MDHEN and CDR2 SYDVKM. The CDR3 reads CASSLGTGGVLGGYTF. The CDR3 nucleotides read TGTGCCAGCAGTTTAGGGACAGGGGGCGTGCTGGGCGGCTACACCTTC.

J is TRBJ2-7 and V is TRBV29-1, with 10 bases fitting TRBD1. Germline CDR1 and CDR2: SQVTM and ANQGSEA. Germline trimming cut 5 bases from V and 4 bases from J; bases unmatched to any gene: 5. CDR3 length: 13 residues. The CDR3 coding sequence is TGCAGCGTTTCCGGGACAGGGGTATACGAGCAGTACTTC. As protein: CSVSGTGVYEQYF.

The chain uses TRBV25-1 and TRBJ1-2; TRBD1 might be the D (5 bases). Trimming pared 1 base from V and 7 bases from J, leaving 13 bases between. This CDR3 spans 14 amino acids. From germline, CDR1 is MGHDK and CDR2 SYGVNS. The CDR3 loop is CASSELLGVGGYTF. The CDR3 coding sequence is TGTGCCAGCAGTGAATTGTTAGGGGTCGGTGGCTACACCTTC.